This T cell receptor (beta chain) was sequenced for a study of T cells in Graves' hyperthyroidism and ophthalmopathy. The CDR3 contains 17 residues. V trimming: 0 bases; J trimming: 7 bases; junction bases outside the gene matches: 12. The V gene's germline CDR1 is SGDLS and CDR2 YYNGEE. RNA transcripts served as the template for amplifying TCR beta CDR3 regions. HTBI primers were employed in a first-round RT-PCR of the TCR CDR3. MiXCR, applied by TCRdb to the multiplex PCR reads, yields one record per CDR3 protein. The sample carries about 400,000 distinct CDR3 sequences, 15% to 18% recorded once. This chain connects TRBV9 to TRBJ2-1; 8 bases fit TRBD2. The sequence came from a woman aged 18-29 years with Graves' hyperthyroidism that later progressed to Graves' ophthalmopathy. What was sequenced was blood. The chain's CDR3 is CASSVDGRAGGGNEQFF. CDR3 nucleotide sequence: TGTGCCAGCAGCGTAGATGGCCGGGCGGGAGGTGGGAATGAGCAGTTCTTC. The entire variable domain, with the rest obtained from reference TRBV9 and TRBJ2-1, is as follows: DSGVTQTPKHLITATGQRVTLRCSPRSGDLSVYWYQQSLDQGLQFLIQYYNGEERAKGNILERFSAQQFPDLHSELNLSSLELGDSALYFCASSVDGRAGGGNEQFFGPGTRLTVL.